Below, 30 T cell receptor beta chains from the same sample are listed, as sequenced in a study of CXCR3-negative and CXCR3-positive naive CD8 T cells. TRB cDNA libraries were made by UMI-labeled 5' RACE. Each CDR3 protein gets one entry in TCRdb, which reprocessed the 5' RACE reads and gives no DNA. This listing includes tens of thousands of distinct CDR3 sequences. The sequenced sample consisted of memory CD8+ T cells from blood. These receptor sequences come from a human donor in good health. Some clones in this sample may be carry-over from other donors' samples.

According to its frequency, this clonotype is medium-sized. Here the CDR3 reads CATSKGATNEKLFF. The rearrangement joins TRBV15 to TRBJ1-4; TCRdb reports TRBD1, a call that lacks DNA to check it against. Germline loops: CDR1 LNHNV, CDR2 YYDKDF (reference sequence). This CDR3 has 14 amino acids.

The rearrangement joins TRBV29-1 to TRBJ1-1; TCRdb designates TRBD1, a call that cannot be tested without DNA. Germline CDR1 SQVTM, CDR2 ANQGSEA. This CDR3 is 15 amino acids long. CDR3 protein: CSVEERSRQPMWAFF.

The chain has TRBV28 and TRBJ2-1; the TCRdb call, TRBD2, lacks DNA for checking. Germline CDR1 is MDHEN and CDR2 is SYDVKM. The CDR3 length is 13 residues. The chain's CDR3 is CASAGESYNEQFF.

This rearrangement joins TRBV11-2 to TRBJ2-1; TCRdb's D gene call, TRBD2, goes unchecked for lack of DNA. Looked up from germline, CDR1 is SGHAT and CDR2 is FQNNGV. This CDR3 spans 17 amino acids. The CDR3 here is CASSRGETSGSPSEQFF.

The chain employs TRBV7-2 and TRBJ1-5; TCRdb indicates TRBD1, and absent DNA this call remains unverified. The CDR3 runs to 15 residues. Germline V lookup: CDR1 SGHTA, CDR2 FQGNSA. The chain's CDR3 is CASSLRRTGGQPQHF.

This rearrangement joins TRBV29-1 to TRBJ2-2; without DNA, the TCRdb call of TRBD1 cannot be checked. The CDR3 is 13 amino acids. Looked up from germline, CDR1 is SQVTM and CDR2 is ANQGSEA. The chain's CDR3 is CSVLRGSTGELFF.

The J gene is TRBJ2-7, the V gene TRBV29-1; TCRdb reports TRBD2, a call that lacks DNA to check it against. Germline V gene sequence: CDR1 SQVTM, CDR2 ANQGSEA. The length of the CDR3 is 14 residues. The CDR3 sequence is CSVTLAGALSEQYF.

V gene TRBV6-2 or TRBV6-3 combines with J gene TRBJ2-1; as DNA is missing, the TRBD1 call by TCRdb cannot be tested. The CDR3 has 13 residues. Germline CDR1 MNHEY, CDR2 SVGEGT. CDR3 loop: CASSPRGIIEQFF.

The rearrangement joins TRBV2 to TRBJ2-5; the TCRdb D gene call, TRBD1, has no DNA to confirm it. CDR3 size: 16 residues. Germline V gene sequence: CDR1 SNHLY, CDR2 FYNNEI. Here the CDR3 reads CASSEGSGTPKETQYF. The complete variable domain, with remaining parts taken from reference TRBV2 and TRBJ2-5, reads EPEVTQTPSHQVTQMGQEVILRCVPISNHLYFYWYRQILGQKVEFLVSFYNNEISEKSEIFDDQFSVERPDGSNFTLKIRSTKLEDSAMYFCASSEGSGTPKETQYFGPGTRLLVL.

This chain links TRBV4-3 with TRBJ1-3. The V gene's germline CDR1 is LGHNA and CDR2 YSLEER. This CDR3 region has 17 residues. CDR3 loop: CASSQDNSLISGNTIYF.

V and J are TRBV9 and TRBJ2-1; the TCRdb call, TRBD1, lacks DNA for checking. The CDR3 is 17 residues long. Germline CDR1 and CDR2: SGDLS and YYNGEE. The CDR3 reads CASSVVYGQGATDEQFF.

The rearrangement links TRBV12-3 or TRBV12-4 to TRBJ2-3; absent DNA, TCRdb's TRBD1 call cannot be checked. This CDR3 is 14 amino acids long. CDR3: CACSRTGYTDTQYF.

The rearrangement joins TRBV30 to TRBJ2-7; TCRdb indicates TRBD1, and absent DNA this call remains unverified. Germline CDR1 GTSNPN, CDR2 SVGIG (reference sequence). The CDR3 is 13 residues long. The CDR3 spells CAWSLAGAGEQYF.

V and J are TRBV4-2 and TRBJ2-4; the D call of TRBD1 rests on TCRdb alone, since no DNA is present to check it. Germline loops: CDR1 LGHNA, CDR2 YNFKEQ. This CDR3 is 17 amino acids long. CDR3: CASSQGRGLRAKNIQYF.

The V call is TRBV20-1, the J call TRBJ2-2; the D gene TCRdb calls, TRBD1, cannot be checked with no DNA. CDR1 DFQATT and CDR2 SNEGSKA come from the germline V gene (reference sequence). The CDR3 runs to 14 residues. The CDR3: CSALHRDPAGELFF.

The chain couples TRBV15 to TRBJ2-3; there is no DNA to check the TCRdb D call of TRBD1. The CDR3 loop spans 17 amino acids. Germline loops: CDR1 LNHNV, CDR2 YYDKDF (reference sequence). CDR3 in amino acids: CATSRVGTGGYTDTQYF.

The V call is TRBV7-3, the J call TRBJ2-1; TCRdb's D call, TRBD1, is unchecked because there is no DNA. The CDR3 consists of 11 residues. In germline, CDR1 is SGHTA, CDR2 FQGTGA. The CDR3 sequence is CASSSGDEQFF.

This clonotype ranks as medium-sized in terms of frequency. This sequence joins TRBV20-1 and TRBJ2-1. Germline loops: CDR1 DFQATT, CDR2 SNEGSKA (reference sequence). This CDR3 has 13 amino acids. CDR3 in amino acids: CSARSLAGNEQFF.

The CDR3 sequence is CSAREGRLDTGELFF. The rearrangement links TRBV20-1 to TRBJ2-2; the D gene TCRdb calls, TRBD1, cannot be checked with no DNA. Germline CDR1 DFQATT, CDR2 SNEGSKA (reference sequence). This CDR3 region has 15 residues.

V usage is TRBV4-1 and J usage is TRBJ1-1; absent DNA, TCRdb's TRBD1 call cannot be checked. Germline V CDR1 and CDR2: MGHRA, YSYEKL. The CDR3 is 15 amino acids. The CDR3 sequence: CASSQDVLGQGEAFF.

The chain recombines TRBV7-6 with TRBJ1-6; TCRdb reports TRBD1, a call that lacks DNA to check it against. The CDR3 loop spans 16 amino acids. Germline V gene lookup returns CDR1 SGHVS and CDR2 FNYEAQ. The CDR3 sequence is CASSSSYPGSHSPLHF.

The CDR3 here is CSVALNRVWNEAFF. This sequence joins TRBV29-1 and TRBJ1-1; the TCRdb D gene call, TRBD1, has no DNA to confirm it. Germline lookup yields CDR1 SQVTM and CDR2 ANQGSEA. The CDR3 is made up of 14 amino acids. The variable domain in full, completed from reference TRBV29-1 and TRBJ1-1, reads SAVISQKPSRDICQRGTSLTIQCQVDSQVTMMFWYRQQPGQSLTLIATANQGSEATYESGFVIDKFPISRPNLTFSTLTVSNMSPEDSSIYLCSVALNRVWNEAFFGQGTRLTVV.

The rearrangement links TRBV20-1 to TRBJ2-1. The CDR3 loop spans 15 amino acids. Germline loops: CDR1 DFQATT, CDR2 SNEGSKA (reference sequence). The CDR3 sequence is CSARDVAALLNEQFF.

The chain's CDR3 is CASSSQVEQYF. The genes are TRBV11-2 and TRBJ2-7; TCRdb selects TRBD1, and the lack of DNA leaves this call unchecked. Germline V gene data show CDR1 as SGHAT and CDR2 as FQNNGV. CDR3 size: 11 residues.

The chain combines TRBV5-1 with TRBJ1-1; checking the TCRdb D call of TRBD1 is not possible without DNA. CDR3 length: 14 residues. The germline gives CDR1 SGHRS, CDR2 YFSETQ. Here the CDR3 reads CASSSGQVNTEAFF.

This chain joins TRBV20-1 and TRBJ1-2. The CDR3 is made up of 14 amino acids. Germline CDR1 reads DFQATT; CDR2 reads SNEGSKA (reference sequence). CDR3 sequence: CSARALGADYGYTF.

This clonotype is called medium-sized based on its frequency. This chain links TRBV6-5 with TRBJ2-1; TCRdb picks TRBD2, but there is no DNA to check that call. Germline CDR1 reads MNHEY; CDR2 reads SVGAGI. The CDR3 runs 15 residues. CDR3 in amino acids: CASSYRRGAGDEQFF.

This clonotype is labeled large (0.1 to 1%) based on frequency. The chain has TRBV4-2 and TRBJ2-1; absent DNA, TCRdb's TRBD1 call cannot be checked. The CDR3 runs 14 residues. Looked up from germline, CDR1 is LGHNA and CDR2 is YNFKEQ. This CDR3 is CASTGPGENNEQFF.

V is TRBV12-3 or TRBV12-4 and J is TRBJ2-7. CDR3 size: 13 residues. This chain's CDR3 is CASSPRRSYEQYF.

The CDR3 loop reads CASSQDSRAVAFTGELFF. The chain uses TRBV4-3 and TRBJ2-2; TCRdb calls TRBD2, which cannot be checked without DNA. The CDR3 totals 18 residues. CDR1 LGHNA and CDR2 YSLEER come from the germline V gene.